A selection of T cell receptor beta chains follows, all from one sample in a study of human T cells and chemical hapten exposure. TCRdb independently ran MiXCR on the RACE reads; one entry per CDR3 protein. The sample has 180,000 or so distinct CDR3 sequences; around 30% are singletons. The sequences come from whole blood, collected in connection with sensitization to the hapten diphenylcyclopropenone (DPC). These receptors were obtained from a woman in her 30s with alopecia areata. Some clones in this sample may be carry-over from other donors' samples. Both conserved end residues are part of each CDR3. Fields, in order: V gene, J gene, CDR3 protein.

TRBV4-2,TRBJ1-2,CASSQERADYGYTF
TRBV12-2,TRBJ2-7,CASRLGETGSTYEQYF
TRBV15,TRBJ2-5,CATSRVGLEETQYF
TRBV20-1,TRBJ2-7,CSARQIYEQYF
TRBV20-1,TRBJ1-6,CSAGPGRANSPLHF
TRBV9,TRBJ2-3,CASSVGVDTQYF
TRBV29-1,TRBJ2-3,CSVVADTDTQYF
TRBV9,TRBJ2-7,CASSYAPVRLFPGQDSYEQYF
TRBV24-1,TRBJ2-3,CATSETGTSGRRGDTQYF
TRBV28,TRBJ2-1,CASIRVTGVGGEQFF
TRBV6-6,TRBJ2-7,CATQPGQGAWEQYF
TRBV29-1,TRBJ1-1,CSARSGEAFF
TRBV18,TRBJ2-7,CASSPRPGPLSYEQYF
TRBV30,TRBJ2-3,CAWSPPRTGATTDTQYF
TRBV29-1,TRBJ2-7,CSAQESSYEQYF
TRBV5-1,TRBJ1-2,CASSLNTRAGYTF
TRBV3-1,TRBJ2-7,CASSQDWGWEQYF